Shown below are 18 T cell receptor beta chains from a single sample sequenced in a study of cytomegalovirus exposure and HLA in healthy donors. The PCR had 60 Vbeta and 13 Jbeta primers. Profiling relied on immunoSEQ multiplex PCR, and the TCRdb table lists in-frame clones only, not all of them. The sample includes over 100,000 clones, roughly 80% of them seen just once. The sample taken for sequencing was PBMCs. These receptors all stem from a man aged 25 to 40 in good health and CMV-seronegative.

The chain carries TRBV5-1 and TRBJ1-1; TRBD1 matches 8 bases. CDR1 is SGHRS and CDR2 is YFSETQ in the germline V gene. With V trimmed by 8 bases and J by 1 base, 13 bases remained unmatched. The CDR3 consists of 16 residues. CDR3: CASKYIGTGPNTEAFF. The DNA of the CDR3 is TGCGCCAGTAAGTACATCGGGACAGGACCGAACACTGAAGCTTTCTTT.

This chain joins TRBV19 and TRBJ2-1, with 9 bases that match TRBD2. Trimming cost V 8 bases and J 5 bases; bases outside gene matches: 7. CDR1 LNHDA and CDR2 SQIVND come from the germline V gene (reference sequence). This CDR3 has 14 amino acids. CDR3 sequence (DNA): TGTGCCAGTCTCGGGAGCGGGGGGAACAATGAGCAGTTCTTC. Translated, it gives CASLGSGGNNEQFF.

This clone was counted between two and nine times. The V call is TRBV2, the J call TRBJ2-2, with 9 nucleotides matching TRBD1. After removal of 6 bases from V and 3 bases from J, the junction contained 5 bases not matched to a gene. CDR1 and CDR2 from the germline V gene are SNHLY and FYNNEI. The CDR3 runs to 15 residues. CDR3 sequence (DNA): TGTGCCAGCAGCCAAGGGACAGGGTACACCGGGGAGCTGTTTTTT. Its translation: CASSQGTGYTGELFF.

This clone was observed a few times. This rearrangement joins TRBV4-3 to TRBJ2-3; TRBD2 agrees at 9 bases. This CDR3 comprises 16 residues. Per germline, CDR1 LGHNA and CDR2 YSLEER. V dropped 0 bases and J dropped 4; count of bases not matched to a gene: 5. CDR3 nucleotides: TGCGCCAGCAGCCAAGAATTGGCGGGGGGGCCAGATACGCAGTATTTT. This encodes CASSQELAGGPDTQYF.

The chain carries TRBV7-9 and TRBJ1-2; D remains unclear. Germline lookup yields CDR1 SEHNR and CDR2 FQNEAQ (reference sequence). The V and J ends lost 4 bases and 8 bases respectively, with 11 bases between them. CDR3 length equals 12 residues. This chain's CDR3 is CASSSEPVGYTF. For the CDR3, the DNA is TGTGCCAGCAGCTCCGAACCAGTGGGCTACACCTTC.

The chain joins TRBV11-2 to TRBJ2-2; D is possibly TRBD2 (5 bases). Trimming left V 5 bases short and J 3 bases short, with 13 bases between. The CDR3 spans 15 residues. Germline V lookup: CDR1 SGHAT, CDR2 FQNNGV. CDR3 loop: CASSPEWGDTGELFF. The CDR3 DNA reads as TGTGCCAGCAGCCCCGAGTGGGGAGACACCGGGGAGCTGTTTTTT. Full variable domain (rest looked up from reference TRBV11-2 and TRBJ2-2): EAGVAQSPRYKIIEKRQSVAFWCNPISGHATLYWYQQILGQGPKLLIQFQNNGVVDDSQLPKDRFSAERLKGVDSTLKIQPAKLEDSAVYLCASSPEWGDTGELFFGEGSRLTVL.

This sequence joins TRBV6-1 and TRBJ2-7; D is ambiguous. Trimming took off 1 base at V and 7 bases at J, with 14 bases between the two ends. This CDR3 spans 14 amino acids. Looked up from germline, CDR1 is MNHNS and CDR2 is SASEGT. The CDR3 sequence is CASSEGRNTWEQYF. The CDR3, as DNA: TGTGCCAGCAGTGAAGGCCGTAACACGTGGGAGCAGTACTTC.

For this clone: The junction and the germline gene differ at one end; a read error may be behind it. The V and J genes are TRBV7-9 and TRBJ2-2; 7 bases line up with TRBD1. The CDR3 is made up of 15 amino acids. Germline-derived CDR1 and CDR2 are SEHNR and FQNEAQ (reference sequence). CDR3 region: CSSSLQGTKPGELFF. CDR3 DNA sequence: TGTTCCAGCAGCTTACAGGGGACAAAACCCGGGGAGCTGTTTTTT.

This chain joins TRBV19 and TRBJ1-5, with D unclear. Trimming removed 7 bases at V and 0 bases at J, with 10 bases between. CDR1 LNHDA and CDR2 SQIVND come from the germline V gene (reference sequence). The CDR3 is 14 residues long. The CDR3 nucleotides read TGTGCCAGTACTCAGGTAGTTAGCAATCAGCCCCAGCATTTT. As protein: CASTQVVSNQPQHF.

The rearrangement joins TRBV5-1 to TRBJ2-7; 9 bases are shared with TRBD2. V lost 0 bases, J lost 13 bases, and 14 bases stayed unmatched. Germline V gene sequence: CDR1 SGHRS, CDR2 YFSETQ. The CDR3 runs to 15 residues. The CDR3 nucleotides are TGCGCCAGCAGCTTGGGCAACTTGGCTAGCGGGGCGGCTTACTTC. Its protein product is CASSLGNLASGAAYF.

V usage is TRBV7-9 and J usage is TRBJ2-3, with 11 bases that match TRBD2. The CDR3 runs 15 residues. Trimming removed 3 bases from V and 8 bases from J; junction bases left unmatched: 7. Germline CDR1 SEHNR, CDR2 FQNEAQ (reference sequence). CDR3 loop: CASSFSGGGMSTQYF. CDR3 in DNA: TGTGCCAGCAGCTTTAGCGGGGGGGGCATGTCTACGCAGTATTTT.

This chain links TRBV18 with TRBJ1-3; possibly TRBD1 for D (5 bases). The CDR3 is made up of 18 amino acids. The germline V gene encodes CDR1 KGHSH and CDR2 LQKENI. V was pared by 2 bases and J by 0 bases, with 17 bases between. CDR3 sequence: CASSPVQQGLSSGNTIYF. The CDR3 region has the DNA TGTGCCAGCTCACCAGTTCAGCAGGGCCTCTCCTCTGGAAACACCATATATTTT.

V usage is TRBV19 and J usage is TRBJ1-4, with a weak D call TRBD1 (5 bases). The CDR3 sequence is 16 residues long. Germline V lookup: CDR1 LNHDA, CDR2 SQIVND (reference sequence). V lost 2 bases, J lost 0 bases, and 10 bases lay in between. The CDR3 here is CASSIYRGATNEKLFF. DNA for the CDR3: TGTGCCAGTAGTATATATCGGGGGGCAACTAATGAAAAACTGTTTTTT.

As concerns this clone: This specimen includes other DNA sequences encoding the same CDR3. This chain links TRBV7-2 with TRBJ2-1; TRBD1 matches 7 bases. The CDR3 runs 13 residues. V trimming: 5 bases; J trimming: 3 bases; junction bases outside the gene matches: 1. Germline V lookup: CDR1 SGHTA, CDR2 FQGNSA. The CDR3 nucleotides read TGTGCCAGCAGCCCAGGGGGCTACAATGAGCAGTTCTTC. Its translation: CASSPGGYNEQFF.

The CDR3 here is CASSVEGVGGYTF. DNA for the CDR3: TGCGCCAGCAGCGTGGAGGGGGTGGGTGGCTACACCTTC. This chain joins TRBV5-1 and TRBJ1-2, with D maybe TRBD1 (6 bases). Trimming shortened V by 4 bases and J by 7 bases, and 14 bases separated the two germline ends. The CDR3 consists of 13 residues. Germline CDR1 reads SGHRS; CDR2 reads YFSETQ.

This chain connects TRBV27 to TRBJ2-7, with TRBD1 matching over 7 bases. CDR3 size: 13 residues. V dropped 8 bases and J dropped 0; count of bases not matched to a gene: 4. The V gene's germline CDR1 is MNHEY and CDR2 SMNVEV (reference sequence). The CDR3 DNA is TGTGCCAGCGGGACAGTAGACTCCTACGAGCAGTACTTC. Its protein is CASGTVDSYEQYF.

This clone was picked up one time. The chain has TRBV13 and TRBJ2-4; D is possibly TRBD1 (6 bases). Per germline, CDR1 PRHDT and CDR2 FYEKMQ (reference sequence). Trimming took 5 bases from V and 0 from J, leaving 17 bases between them. This CDR3 spans 17 amino acids. As DNA, the CDR3 is TGTGCCAGCAGCCCCTCAACAGGGACCTTAGCCAAAAACATTCAGTACTTC. As protein: CASSPSTGTLAKNIQYF.

V gene TRBV27 combines with J gene TRBJ2-1; 9 nucleotides line up with TRBD1. The J segment lost 8 bases and the V segment lost 4 bases, leaving 18 bases of the junction unmatched. This CDR3 is 18 amino acids long. Germline lookup yields CDR1 MNHEY and CDR2 SMNVEV (reference sequence). The CDR3 loop is CASSSHPDRGQGADEQFF. The CDR3 region has the DNA TGTGCCAGCAGTTCCCACCCGGACAGGGGACAGGGTGCGGATGAGCAGTTCTTC.